This T cell receptor (beta chain) was recorded in a study of patients and donors after allogeneic stem cell transplantation. TCRdb redid the calling of the RT-PCR reads with MiXCR, one entry per CDR3 protein. This table has roughly 880,000 distinct CDR3 sequences, more than 15% appearing once. The CDR3 is 15 residues long. Trimming removed 4 bases from V and 2 bases from J, with 13 bases in between. Germline CDR1 is MGHRA and CDR2 is YSYEKL. The clonotype was recovered from a human donor who was either an allogeneic HSCT recipient or a stem cell or donor lymphocyte infusion donor (not recorded which). It is not recorded whose cells these are; they may come from a transplant donor. Sequencing used blood, either unsorted or a sorted T cell fraction (not recorded which). The chain employs TRBV4-1 and TRBJ2-3, with unresolved D. The CDR3 is CASSPVGLSTDTQYF. The CDR3 bases are TGCGCCAGCAGCCCCGTAGGGCTGTCCACAGATACGCAGTATTTT.